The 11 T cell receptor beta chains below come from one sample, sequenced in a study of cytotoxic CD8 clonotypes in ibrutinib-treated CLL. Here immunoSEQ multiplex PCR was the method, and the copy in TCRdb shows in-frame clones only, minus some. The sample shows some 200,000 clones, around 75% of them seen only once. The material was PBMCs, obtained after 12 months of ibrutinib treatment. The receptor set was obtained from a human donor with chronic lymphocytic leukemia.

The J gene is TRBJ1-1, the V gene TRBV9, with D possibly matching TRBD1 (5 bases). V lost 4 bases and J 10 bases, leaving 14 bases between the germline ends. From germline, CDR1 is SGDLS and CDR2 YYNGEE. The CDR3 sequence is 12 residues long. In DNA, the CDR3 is TGTGCCAGCAGCTCTTTGAGGGGCCCAGCTTTCTTT. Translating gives CASSSLRGPAFF.

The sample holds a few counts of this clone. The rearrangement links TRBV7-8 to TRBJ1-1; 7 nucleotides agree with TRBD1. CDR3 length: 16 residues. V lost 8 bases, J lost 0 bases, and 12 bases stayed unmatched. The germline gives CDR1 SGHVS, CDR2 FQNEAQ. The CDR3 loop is CASGEQGRGLNTEAFF. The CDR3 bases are TGTGCCAGCGGCGAACAGGGGAGGGGGTTGAACACTGAAGCTTTCTTT.

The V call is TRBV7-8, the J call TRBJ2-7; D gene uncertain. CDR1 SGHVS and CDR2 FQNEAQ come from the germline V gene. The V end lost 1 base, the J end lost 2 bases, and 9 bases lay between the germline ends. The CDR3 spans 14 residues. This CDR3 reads CASSLGGIPYEQYF. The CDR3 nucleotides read TGTGCCAGCAGCTTAGGGGGAATCCCCTACGAGCAGTACTTC.

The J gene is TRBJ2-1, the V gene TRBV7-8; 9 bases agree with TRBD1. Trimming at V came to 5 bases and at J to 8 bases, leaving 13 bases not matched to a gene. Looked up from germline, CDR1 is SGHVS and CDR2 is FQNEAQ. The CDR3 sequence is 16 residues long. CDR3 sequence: CASSRTPGQGPYEQFF. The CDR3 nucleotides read TGTGCCAGCAGCCGAACTCCGGGACAGGGACCCTATGAGCAGTTCTTC.

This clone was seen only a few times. CDR3 sequence reads: CASSDRGDIKNTEAFF. CDR3 sequence (DNA): TGTGCCAGCAGCGACCGCGGGGACATCAAGAACACTGAAGCTTTCTTT. The V and J genes are TRBV9 and TRBJ1-1; D perhaps matches TRBD1 (6 bases). In germline, CDR1 is SGDLS, CDR2 YYNGEE. This CDR3 has 16 residues. V was cut by 3 bases and J by 1 base, with 16 bases left in between. The full variable domain, its missing parts supplied by reference TRBV9 and TRBJ1-1, is DSGVTQTPKHLITATGQRVTLRCSPRSGDLSVYWYQQSLDQGLQFLIQYYNGEERAKGNILERFSAQQFPDLHSELNLSSLELGDSALYFCASSDRGDIKNTEAFFGQGTRLTVV.

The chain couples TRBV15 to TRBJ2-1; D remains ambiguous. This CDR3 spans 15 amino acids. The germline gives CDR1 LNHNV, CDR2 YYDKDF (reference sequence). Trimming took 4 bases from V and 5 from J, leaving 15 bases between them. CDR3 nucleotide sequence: TGTGCCACCAGCATCCCCTCAGCAGCTAACAATGAGCAGTTCTTC. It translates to CATSIPSAANNEQFF.

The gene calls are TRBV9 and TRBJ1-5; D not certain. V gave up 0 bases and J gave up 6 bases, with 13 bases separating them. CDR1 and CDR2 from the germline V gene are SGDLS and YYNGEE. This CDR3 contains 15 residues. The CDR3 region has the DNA TGTGCCAGCAGCGTAGAAGGGAACGCGGGTCAGCCCCAGCATTTT. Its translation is CASSVEGNAGQPQHF.

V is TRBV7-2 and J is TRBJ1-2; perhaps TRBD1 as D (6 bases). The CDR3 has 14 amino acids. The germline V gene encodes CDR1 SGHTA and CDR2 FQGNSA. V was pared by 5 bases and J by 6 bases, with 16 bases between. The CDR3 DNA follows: TGTGCCAGCAGCCCCAGGGGCACTAAGGATGGCTACACCTTC. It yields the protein CASSPRGTKDGYTF. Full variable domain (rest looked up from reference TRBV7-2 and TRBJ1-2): GAGVSQSPSNKVTEKGKDVELRCDPISGHTALYWYRQSLGQGLEFLIYFQGNSAPDKSGLPSDRFSAERTGGSVSTLTIQRTQQEDSAVYLCASSPRGTKDGYTFGSGTRLTVV.

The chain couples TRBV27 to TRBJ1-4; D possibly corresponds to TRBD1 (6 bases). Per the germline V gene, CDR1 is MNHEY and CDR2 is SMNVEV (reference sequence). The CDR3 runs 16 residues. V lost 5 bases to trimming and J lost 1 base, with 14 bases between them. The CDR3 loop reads CASSPWGGGTNEKLFF. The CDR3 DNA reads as TGTGCCAGCAGTCCGTGGGGGGGCGGAACTAATGAAAAACTGTTTTTT.

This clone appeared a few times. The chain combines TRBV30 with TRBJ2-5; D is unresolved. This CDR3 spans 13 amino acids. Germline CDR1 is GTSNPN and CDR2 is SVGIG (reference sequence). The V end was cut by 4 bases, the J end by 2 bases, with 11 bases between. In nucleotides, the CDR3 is TGTGCCTGGAACCTGACTCCTCAAGAGACCCAGTACTTC. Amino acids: CAWNLTPQETQYF.

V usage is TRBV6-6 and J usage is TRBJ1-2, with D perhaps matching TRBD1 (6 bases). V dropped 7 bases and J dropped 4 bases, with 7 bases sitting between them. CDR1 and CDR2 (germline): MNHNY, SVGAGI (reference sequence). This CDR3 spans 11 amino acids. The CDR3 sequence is CASKGGYGYTF. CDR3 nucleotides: TGTGCCAGCAAGGGGGGCTATGGCTACACCTTC.